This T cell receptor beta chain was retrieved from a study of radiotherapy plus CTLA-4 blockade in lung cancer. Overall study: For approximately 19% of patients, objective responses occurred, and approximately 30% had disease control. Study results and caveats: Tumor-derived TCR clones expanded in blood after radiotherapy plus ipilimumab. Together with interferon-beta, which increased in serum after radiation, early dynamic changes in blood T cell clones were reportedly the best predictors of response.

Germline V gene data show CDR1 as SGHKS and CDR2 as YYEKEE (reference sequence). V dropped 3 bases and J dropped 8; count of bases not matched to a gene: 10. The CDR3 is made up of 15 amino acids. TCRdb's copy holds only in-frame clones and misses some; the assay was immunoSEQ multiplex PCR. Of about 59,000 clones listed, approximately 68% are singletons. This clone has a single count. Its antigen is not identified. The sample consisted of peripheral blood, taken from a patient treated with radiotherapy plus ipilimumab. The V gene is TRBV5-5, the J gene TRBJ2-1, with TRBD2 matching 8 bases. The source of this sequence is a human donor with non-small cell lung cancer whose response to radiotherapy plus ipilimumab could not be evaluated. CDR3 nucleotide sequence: TGTGCCAGCAGCTCGACTTTCAGAGCGGGAGATGAGCAGTTCTTC. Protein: CASSSTFRAGDEQFF.